These 4 T cell receptor beta chains came from one sample sequenced in a study of identical twins. MiXCR was run by TCRdb on the 5' RACE reads, yielding one entry per CDR3 protein. The repertoire holds 1.5 million or so distinct CDR3 sequences, with about 32% as singletons. The source material was cord blood. These receptors originate from a newborn girl in good health.

The chain couples TRBV20-1 to TRBJ2-4; 9 nucleotides agree with TRBD1. With 4 bases clipped from V and 0 bases from J, the junction kept 4 bases outside the gene matches. This CDR3 spans 15 amino acids. CDR1 and CDR2 (germline): DFQATT, SNEGSKA (reference sequence). CDR3 DNA: TGCAGTGCTATAGGGGACAGGGTAGCCAAAAACATTCAGTACTTC. Protein: CSAIGDRVAKNIQYF.

This clonotype was counted a few times. The chain joins TRBV10-3 to TRBJ2-3; the match to TRBD1 covers 10 bases. Germline CDR1 reads ENHRY; CDR2 reads SYGVKD. V was pared by 6 bases and J by 0 bases, with 6 bases of the junction left unmatched. This CDR3 has 16 residues. The chain's CDR3 is CAIRPRDRGSTDTQYF. The CDR3 bases are TGTGCCATCAGACCCCGGGACAGGGGAAGCACAGATACGCAGTATTTT.

This rearrangement joins TRBV28 to TRBJ2-7, with 16 bases identical to TRBD2. The CDR3 length is 20 residues. The ends lost 1 base at V and 1 base at J; junction bases unmatched: 10. In germline, CDR1 is MDHEN, CDR2 SYDVKM. The CDR3 here is CASSLLSFRGLAGGSYEQYF. The CDR3 DNA reads as TGTGCCAGCAGTTTATTGTCGTTTCGGGGACTAGCGGGAGGGTCCTACGAGCAGTACTTC.

Notes on this clonotype: It may be a read error: a sequence one base away is much more abundant. CDR3 protein: CSTDRGQNYGYTF. In nucleotides, the CDR3 is TGCAGTACCGACAGGGGGCAGAACTATGGCTACACCTTC. The chain uses TRBV20-1 and TRBJ1-2; 10 positions match TRBD1. With 8 bases clipped from V and 2 bases from J, the junction kept 5 bases outside the gene matches. Looked up from germline, CDR1 is DFQATT and CDR2 is SNEGSKA (reference sequence). The CDR3 has 13 residues.